A selection of T cell receptor beta chains follows, all from one sample in a study of neurological immune-mediated disorders. MiXCR, run by TCRdb on the 5' RACE reads, gives a single entry per CDR3 protein. The data show 84,000 or so distinct CDR3 sequences, around 4.7% seen once. Sequencing was performed on PBMCs. All receptors come from a woman aged 60-75 years with multiple sclerosis. CDR3s include the opening cysteine and the closing phenylalanine or tryptophan. Each record gives: clone size, V gene, J gene, D gene, CDR3 protein, CDR3 DNA. D genes are given only for firm matches. The size field reads how often the clone was seen (once, few, many) or a class if it is expanded.

clone_size: many; v_call: TRBV5-1; j_call: TRBJ2-7; d_call: -; cdr3_aa: CASSPAGASYEQYF; cdr3_nt: TGCGCCAGCAGCCCAGCCGGGGCCTCCTACGAGCAGTACTTC
clone_size: many; v_call: TRBV6-5; j_call: TRBJ1-3; d_call: -; cdr3_aa: CASSYGQASGNTIYF; cdr3_nt: TGTGCCAGCAGTTACGGCCAGGCCTCTGGAAACACCATATATTTT
clone_size: many; v_call: TRBV12-3/TRBV12-4; j_call: TRBJ2-4; d_call: TRBD2; cdr3_aa: CASSPTRGKNIQYF; cdr3_nt: TGTGCCAGCAGTCCCACGCGGGGGAAAAACATTCAGTACTTC
clone_size: many; v_call: TRBV7-8; j_call: TRBJ1-6; d_call: -; cdr3_aa: CASSWGQDSGSPLHF; cdr3_nt: TGTGCCAGCAGCTGGGGGCAGGACTCGGGTTCACCCCTCCACTTT
clone_size: many; v_call: TRBV9; j_call: TRBJ1-6; d_call: -; cdr3_aa: CASSSNNSPLHF; cdr3_nt: TGTGCCAGCAGCTCAAATAATTCACCCCTCCACTTT
clone_size: medium-sized; v_call: TRBV24-1; j_call: TRBJ2-3; d_call: -; cdr3_aa: CATSEGGGETDTQYF; cdr3_nt: TGTGCCACCAGTGAAGGAGGGGGAGAAACAGATACGCAGTATTTT
clone_size: many; v_call: TRBV4-1; j_call: TRBJ2-2; d_call: TRBD2; cdr3_aa: CATLGTSGTGELFF; cdr3_nt: TGCGCCACCCTTGGGACTAGCGGCACCGGGGAGCTGTTTTTT
clone_size: many; v_call: TRBV20-1; j_call: TRBJ2-7; d_call: -; cdr3_aa: CSAREDDYEQYF; cdr3_nt: TGCAGTGCTAGAGAGGACGATTACGAGCAGTACTTC
clone_size: many; v_call: TRBV6-5; j_call: TRBJ2-3; d_call: TRBD2; cdr3_aa: CASSGGLADSTDTQYF; cdr3_nt: TGTGCCAGCAGTGGGGGACTAGCGGATAGCACAGATACGCAGTATTTT
clone_size: many; v_call: TRBV6-5; j_call: TRBJ1-3; d_call: -; cdr3_aa: CASSSTGYSGNTIYF; cdr3_nt: TGTGCCAGCAGTTCCACAGGCTACTCTGGAAACACCATATATTTT
clone_size: many; v_call: TRBV20-1; j_call: TRBJ1-2; d_call: -; cdr3_aa: CSARDHINYRF; cdr3_nt: TGCAGTGCTAGAGACCACATCAATTACCGGTTC
clone_size: many; v_call: TRBV28; j_call: TRBJ1-6; d_call: -; cdr3_aa: CASSLIGSNSPLHF; cdr3_nt: TGTGCCAGCAGTCTCATTGGGTCGAATTCACCCCTCCACTTT
clone_size: many; v_call: TRBV4-1; j_call: TRBJ1-4; d_call: -; cdr3_aa: CASSRQSPNGANAEKLFF; cdr3_nt: TGCGCCAGCAGCCGCCAAAGCCCGAATGGGGCTAATGCTGAAAAACTGTTTTTT
clone_size: medium-sized; v_call: TRBV25-1; j_call: TRBJ2-3; d_call: -; cdr3_aa: CASSEEDGTDTQYF; cdr3_nt: TGTGCCAGCAGTGAAGAGGACGGCACAGATACGCAGTATTTT
clone_size: many; v_call: TRBV20-1; j_call: TRBJ1-1; d_call: -; cdr3_aa: CSASAYAEAFF; cdr3_nt: TGCAGTGCTAGCGCCTATGCTGAAGCTTTCTTT
clone_size: many; v_call: TRBV6-6; j_call: TRBJ2-7; d_call: -; cdr3_aa: CASSHPGHTYEQYF; cdr3_nt: TGTGCCAGCAGTCACCCGGGACACACCTACGAGCAGTACTTC
clone_size: many; v_call: TRBV9; j_call: TRBJ2-2; d_call: TRBD2; cdr3_aa: CASSVHRGGLSTGELFF; cdr3_nt: TGTGCCAGCAGCGTACATCGGGGGGGCCTCAGCACCGGGGAGCTGTTTTTT
clone_size: many; v_call: TRBV20-1; j_call: TRBJ1-2; d_call: -; cdr3_aa: CSARGDLANYGYTF; cdr3_nt: TGCAGTGCTAGGGGGGACCTAGCTAACTATGGCTACACCTTC
clone_size: many; v_call: TRBV5-6; j_call: TRBJ2-7; d_call: -; cdr3_aa: CASTSGLRGEQYF; cdr3_nt: TGTGCCAGCACTTCAGGTTTAAGAGGCGAGCAGTACTTC
clone_size: many; v_call: TRBV20-1; j_call: TRBJ2-1; d_call: -; cdr3_aa: CSAFWGGLNNEQFF; cdr3_nt: TGCAGTGCTTTCTGGGGGGGGCTCAACAATGAGCAGTTCTTC